This is a list of T cell receptor beta chains from one sample in a study of blood T cells in healthy people across ages. TCRdb itself ran the 5' RACE reads through MiXCR, one entry per CDR3 protein. The sample lists under 2 million distinct CDR3 sequences, around 35% seen once, with approximately 10% in the top ten. Specimen: blood. The source of these receptors is a woman between 25 and 40 years old in good health. CDR3s include the opening cysteine and the closing phenylalanine or tryptophan. Size tells how often a clone was seen (once, few, many) or the class of an expanded clone, and some rows leave it out.

clone_size v_call cdr3_aa
- TRBV12-3/TRBV12-4 CASSRDILEQFF
- TRBV3-1 CASSQDASSYGYTF
once TRBV9 CASSAARGEAFF
- TRBV14 CASSQVVTDTQYF
- TRBV5-6 CASSISGLDTGELFF
- TRBV18 CASSPPRIGTGFSNYGYTF
few TRBV15 CATSRELDRGAYEQYF
many TRBV20-1 CSAVVREQYF
- TRBV25-1 CASTPDRVPADTQYF
few TRBV6-1 CASSALSGRKNEQFF
- TRBV27 CASSTGTAAYEKLFF
once TRBV12-3/TRBV12-4 CASRGDNSYGQYF
- TRBV7-9 CASSPRAGGFVTDTQYF
many TRBV7-2 CASSERGSYNEQFF
- TRBV30 CAWSAGHAYEQYF
- TRBV12-3/TRBV12-4 CASRGAYNEQFF
many TRBV28 CASSSGQSTQETQYF
many TRBV29-1 CGVRGTSYEQYF
- TRBV2 CASRDLLEQFSYEQYF
few TRBV20-1 CSARDRIRALAFF
few TRBV6-1 CASSGGQGAVEKLFF
- TRBV20-1 CSAPRVWNTEAFF
- TRBV6-5 CASSYSGRAAEQYF
- TRBV15 CATSRDGEPYGYTF
- TRBV7-9 CASSLGMGAYYGYTF
few TRBV28 CASSLVLHQGASYEQYF
- TRBV5-1 CASSLGVEEVGNQPQHF
few TRBV15 CATSIRQGPYEQYF
- TRBV10-3 CAIRGQDTEAFF
- TRBV9 CANSGRQGSDGYTF
- TRBV20-1 CSADLKVNTQYF
many TRBV29-1 CSGGLAGGPNSYNEQFF
few TRBV20-1 CSARDPSSGTYEQYF
- TRBV27 CASSLVAGDTTDTQYF
- TRBV20-1 CSGGRGYDTQYF
many TRBV4-1 CASSQDQGFNGEQYF
- TRBV12-3/TRBV12-4 CASSLAWTVSSNEQFF
few TRBV9 CASSVPGQGYGYTF
- TRBV11-2 CASSWRTQGYNSPLHF
- TRBV20-1 CSARTGIGAYEQYF
- TRBV10-3 CAISVSGQGVVFNGYTF
- TRBV15 CATSEDRYEGIPYEQYF
few TRBV5-1 CASSLNSFQTDTQYF
- TRBV4-1 CASSALAAPTDTQYF
few TRBV28 CASREPGMRSLDTQYF
- TRBV4-1 CASSQVLTSTDTQYF
many TRBV5-1 CASSPGQGVSVIQETQYF
few TRBV6-6 CASSSQLERTKKDTQYF
- TRBV28 CASSTGGISAGNQPQHF
- TRBV25-1 CASRDPGTGNSPLHF
few TRBV5-1 CASSLNGGKTDTQYF
- TRBV20-1 CSARDPRGLSNQPQHF